Detailed here is one TCR beta chain. Per the original methods: Nucleated cell number was recorded as an estimate derived from reference gene primer amplification. Assay used: immunoSEQ multiplex PCR; TCRdb lists only in-frame clones, some missing. Clone size and the V and J calls come from that table; the DNA yielded D and trimming. The sample includes 150,000 to 180,000 clones, under 95% seen only once; the top ten take around 0.55%. Germline V lookup: CDR1 SGHVS, CDR2 FQNEAQ. The CDR3 runs 17 residues. After removal of 5 bases from V and 0 bases from J, the junction contained 5 bases not matched to a gene. This sample stems from a study of blood T cell repertoires in COVID-19. Study-wide background: Italy, Spain and the United States were the sources of the convalescent and acute COVID-19 samples. PBMCs, B-cell-depleted T cells, or T cells provided the cDNA or gDNA that made up the material.

Material: peripheral blood. The clonotype was recovered from a man aged 50-59 years with acute or convalescent COVID-19. V usage is TRBV7-8 and J usage is TRBJ2-6; TRBD1 agrees at 9 bases. The CDR3 bases are TGTGCCAGCAGCCCTTGGACAGGGGACTCTGGGGCCAACGTCCTGACTTTC. This encodes CASSPWTGDSGANVLTF.